This T cell receptor beta chain appears in the sequencing data of a study of CXCR3-negative and CXCR3-positive naive CD8 T cells. CDR3 length equals 15 residues. Germline lookup yields CDR1 LGHNA and CDR2 YSLEER. 5' RACE with UMI labels generated the TRB cDNA libraries. TCRdb reprocessed the 5' RACE reads and keeps a single row for each CDR3 protein, giving no DNA. This listing includes tens of thousands of distinct CDR3 sequences. The V and J genes are TRBV4-3 and TRBJ1-5; TCRdb indicates TRBD1, and absent DNA this call remains unverified. The TCR was taken from a human donor in good health. Some clones in this sample may be carry-over from other donors' samples. The sample was naive CXCR3- CD8+ T cells from blood. Stated subset: CD45RO-CCR7+CD27+CD95- naive CD8+ T cells lacking CXCR3 (TNR3-). The CDR3 here is CASSQDFTPGQPQHF.